This TCR beta chain was captured by sequencing in a study of T cell repertoires in cytomegalovirus infection. Study context: Used in the study were CMV epitopes, some recently identified and HLA-C-restricted, others well-studied and HLA-B-restricted. Indications came from public TCR beta signatures; they pointed to CMV infection and to a matching HLA type.

This CDR3 comprises 14 residues. Trimming shortened V by 2 bases and J by 2 bases, and 7 bases separated the two germline ends. Germline CDR1 and CDR2: MNHNS and SASEGT. Study outcomes and limitations: HLA-C-restricted CMV clonotypes gave the most frequent clonotype in two of eight donors.

TCRdb passed the reads through MiXCR, listing each CDR3 protein once. The table lists 700,000 to 850,000 distinct CDR3 sequences, over 25% of them singletons. A few counts support this clonotype. The antigen is not known. V and J are TRBV6-1 and TRBJ1-5; no definite D call. The receptor comes from a human donor in good health (CMV status not recorded). Some clones in this sample may be carry-over from other donors' samples. Material: cultured CD8+ T cells from PBMCs, obtained from culture after CMV antigen stimulation. The CDR3 here is CASSEIRGNQPQHF. The CDR3 bases are TGTGCCAGCAGTGAAATCCGGGGCAATCAGCCCCAGCATTTT.